The clone carrying this TCR beta chain came up a few times. As yet, its antigen is unknown. Constant-segment-primed 5'RACE gave TCR alpha and TCR beta cDNA libraries with sample barcodes and UMIs. TCRdb ran MiXCR on the 5' RACE reads and lists one entry per CDR3 protein. Of under 400,000 distinct CDR3 sequences listed, under 25% are singletons. The germline gives CDR1 SGHDT, CDR2 YYEEEE. V was shortened by 5 bases and J by 1 base, with 10 bases between the two germline ends. This CDR3 contains 14 residues. The data originate from a study of T-cell memory formation after mild COVID-19. Study conclusions and caveats: CD4/CD8 balance characterized clones contracting day 15 to 85, and CD4+ skew characterized later expanders. Nothing showed for sure that second-wave clones peaking on day 37 were SARS-CoV-2 specific.

The rearrangement links TRBV5-6 to TRBJ1-5; unclear D gene. The specimen was PBMCs or a T cell subset sorted from them (not recorded which). This clonotype originated in an adult woman who had mild COVID-19 (a few samples of this study predate the infection). Cell type and time point are not known. DNA for the CDR3: TGTGCCAGCAGTACCGCCTTCAGCAATCAGCCCCAGCATTTT. Encoded protein: CASSTAFSNQPQHF.